This T cell receptor beta chain stems from a study of blood T cells in healthy people across ages. It was with a sample-barcoded 5' primer and a J-beta primer mix that a second PCR of about 7 to 12 cycles was run. Each CDR3 protein is one row after TCRdb ran MiXCR on the 5' RACE reads. This sample has under 750,000 distinct CDR3 sequences, with more than 45% found just once. On this clonotype: What it binds is not known.

Broader study findings: Diversity was higher, and naive CD4+ cells more numerous, in long-lived donors than in aged donors.

The CDR3 extends over 15 amino acids. Germline-derived CDR1 and CDR2 are SQVTM and ANQGSEA. The V segment lost 7 bases and the J segment 4 bases; nucleotides outside the gene matches: 10. In each sample, at least 7 million PBMCs were isolated. Total RNA, at least 5.5 micrograms per sample, came from PBMCs. The sample consisted of blood. The chain uses TRBV29-1 and TRBJ1-1, with 12 nucleotides matching TRBD1. The sequence was obtained from a man older than 75 in good health. CDR3 nucleotide sequence: TGCAGCGCCGTCCGGGACAGGGGGCGAGGCACTGAAGCTTTCTTT. Amino acids: CSAVRDRGRGTEAFF.